The 6 T cell receptor beta chains below come from one sample, sequenced in a study of T cell responses to AZD1222 COVID-19 vaccine. The method was immunoSEQ multiplex PCR; TCRdb's version includes in-frame clones alone and lacks a portion of them. The sample yields 140,000 or so clones, less than 95% seen once. The sequencing here drew on peripheral blood, taken 28 days after the second dose of the MenACWY control vaccine. All receptors derive from an adult who received the MenACWY meningococcal vaccine as a control.

This chain joins TRBV19 and TRBJ1-5; tentative D call: TRBD1 (6 bases). Between the trimmed V and J ends, which lost 7 bases and 0 bases, there was a span of 16 bases. This CDR3 is 16 amino acids long. Germline V gives CDR1 LNHDA, CDR2 SQIVND (reference sequence). Here the CDR3 DNA reads TGTGCCAGTACCTTCGCCGGGGGCTCTAGCAATCAGCCCCAGCATTTT. Protein: CASTFAGGSSNQPQHF.

The chain carries TRBV27 and TRBJ1-4, with D possibly being TRBD1 (5 bases). Germline assignment: CDR1 MNHEY and CDR2 SMNVEV (reference sequence). Trimming pared 4 bases from V and 4 bases from J, leaving 10 bases between. This CDR3 is 14 amino acids long. The CDR3 coding sequence is TGTGCCAGCAGTTGGCGGGGCTTTAATGAAAAACTGTTTTTT. It specifies CASSWRGFNEKLFF.

The V gene is TRBV4-3, the J gene TRBJ2-7, with D unclear. CDR1 and CDR2 from the germline V gene are LGHNA and YSLEER. The CDR3 runs 10 residues. V lost 8 bases and J lost 4, with 6 bases in between. CDR3 loop: CASCKYEQYF. The CDR3 DNA is TGCGCCAGCTGTAAGTACGAGCAGTACTTC.

This clone was recorded a few times. The V and J genes are TRBV7-9 and TRBJ1-2; the D is unclear. The germline V gene encodes CDR1 SEHNR and CDR2 FQNEAQ (reference sequence). The CDR3 runs to 13 residues. Trimming pared 1 base from V and 4 bases from J, leaving 7 bases between. CDR3 sequence (DNA): TGTGCCAGCAGCTTAGTTGGCAGCTATGGCTACACCTTC. Protein product: CASSLVGSYGYTF.

The V gene is TRBV5-1, the J gene TRBJ2-1, with TRBD1 matching over 9 bases. V lost 4 bases, J lost 8 bases, and 7 bases stayed unmatched. Germline loops: CDR1 SGHRS, CDR2 YFSETQ. This CDR3 is 14 amino acids long. The CDR3, as DNA: TGCGCCAGCAGCCTAGGGACAGGGTCCGATGAGCAGTTCTTC. Its translation: CASSLGTGSDEQFF.

The chain uses TRBV19 and TRBJ2-2, with D possibly matching TRBD1 (7 bases). Deletions cut 1 base from V and 3 bases from J, with 15 bases between. Germline CDR1 and CDR2: LNHDA and SQIVND (reference sequence). The CDR3 sequence is 17 residues long. The DNA for the CDR3 is TGTGCCAGTAGTATAGGGCGGGACAGACTAGACACCGGGGAGCTGTTTTTT. Amino acids: CASSIGRDRLDTGELFF.